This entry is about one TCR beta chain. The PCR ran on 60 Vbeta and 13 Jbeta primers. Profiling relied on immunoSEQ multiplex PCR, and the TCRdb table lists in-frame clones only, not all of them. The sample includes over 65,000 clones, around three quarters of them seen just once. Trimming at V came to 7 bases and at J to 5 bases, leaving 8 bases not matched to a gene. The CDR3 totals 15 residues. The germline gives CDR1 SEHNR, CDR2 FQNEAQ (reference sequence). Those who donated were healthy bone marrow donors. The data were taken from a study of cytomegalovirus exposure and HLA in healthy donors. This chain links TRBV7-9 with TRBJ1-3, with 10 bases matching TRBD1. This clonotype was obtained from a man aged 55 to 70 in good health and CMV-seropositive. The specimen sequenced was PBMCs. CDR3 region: CASILTGGDRNTIYF. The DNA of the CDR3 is TGTGCCAGCATCTTGACAGGGGGCGATCGAAACACCATATATTTT. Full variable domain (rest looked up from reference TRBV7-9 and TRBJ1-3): DTGVSQNPRHKITKRGQNVTFRCDPISEHNRLYWYRQTLGQGPEFLTYFQNEAQLEKSRLLSDRFSAERPKGSFSTLEIQRTEQGDSAMYLCASILTGGDRNTIYFGEGSWLTVV.